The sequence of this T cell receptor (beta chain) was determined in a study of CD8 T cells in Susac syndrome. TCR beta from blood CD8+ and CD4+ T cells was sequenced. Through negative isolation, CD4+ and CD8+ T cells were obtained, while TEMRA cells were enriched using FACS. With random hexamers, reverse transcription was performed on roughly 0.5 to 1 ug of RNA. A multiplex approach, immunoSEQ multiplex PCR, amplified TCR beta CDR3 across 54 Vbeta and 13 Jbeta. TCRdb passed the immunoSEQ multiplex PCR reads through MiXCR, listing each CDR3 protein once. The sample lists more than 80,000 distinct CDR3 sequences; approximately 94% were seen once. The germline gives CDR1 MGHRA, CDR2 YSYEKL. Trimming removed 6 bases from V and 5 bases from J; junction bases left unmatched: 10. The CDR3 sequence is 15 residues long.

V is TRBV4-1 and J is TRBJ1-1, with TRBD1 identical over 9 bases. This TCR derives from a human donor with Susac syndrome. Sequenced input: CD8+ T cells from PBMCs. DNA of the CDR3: TGCGCCAGCAGGGATGCCGGGACAGGGTGGACTGAAGCTTTCTTT. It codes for CASRDAGTGWTEAFF.